Each of the 30 T cell receptor beta chains below was sequenced from the same sample in a study of T cells in Graves' hyperthyroidism and ophthalmopathy. From RNA transcripts, TCR beta CDR3 regions were amplified. In the first-round RT-PCR of the TCR CDR3, the HTBI primer set was used. TCRdb re-called the multiplex PCR reads with MiXCR, one entry per CDR3 protein. The sample has almost 250,000 distinct CDR3 sequences, roughly a quarter seen once. Sequencing was done on a sample of blood. The source is a woman aged 40 to 49 with Graves' ophthalmopathy.

This clonotype was observed at least ten times. This sequence joins TRBV6-5 and TRBJ2-4; D is uncertain. Germline CDR1 MNHEY, CDR2 SVGAGI. The CDR3 runs 17 residues. Trimming stripped 0 bases from V and 0 bases from J, with 12 bases between. CDR3 residues: CASSYSLPTLAKNIQYF. The CDR3 DNA sequence: TGTGCCAGCAGTTACTCGCTGCCGACCCTAGCCAAAAACATTCAGTACTTC.

The CDR3 DNA reads as TGCAGTGCACCCATCCCGGGGGGCGGGACGATCCAAGAGACCCAGTACTTC. This codes for CSAPIPGGGTIQETQYF. V is TRBV20-1 and J is TRBJ2-5; tentative D call: TRBD2 (7 bases). The CDR3 consists of 17 residues. Trimming removed 6 bases at V and 1 base at J, with 24 bases between. Germline V lookup: CDR1 DFQATT, CDR2 SNEGSKA (reference sequence).

The chain is built from TRBV12-3 or TRBV12-4 and TRBJ2-7; 7 bases fit TRBD2. This CDR3 is built from 16 residues. Germline trimming cut 6 bases from V and 2 bases from J; bases unmatched to any gene: 13. The CDR3 loop is CASSPVLGAGAYEQYF. The CDR3, as DNA: TGTGCCAGCAGCCCCGTCTTAGGCGCGGGAGCCTACGAGCAGTACTTC.

This clonotype has ten or more counts. The CDR3 loop reads CASSLDPGNEQYF. CDR3 nucleotide sequence: TGTGCCAGCAGTTTAGATCCAGGGAACGAGCAGTACTTC. V usage is TRBV27 and J usage is TRBJ2-7; D might be TRBD1 (5 bases). Trimming cost V 2 bases and J 5 bases, with 10 bases left between them. Per the germline V gene, CDR1 is MNHEY and CDR2 is SMNVEV (reference sequence). The CDR3 is 13 amino acids.

The rearrangement uses TRBV7-8 and TRBJ1-2, with TRBD1 identical over 9 bases. Germline CDR1 is SGHVS and CDR2 is FQNEAQ. V was pared by 2 bases and J by 7 bases, with 14 bases of the junction left unmatched. This CDR3 is built from 17 residues. The CDR3 DNA reads TGTGCCAGCAGCTTATTACGAACCTCCGGGACAGGGCGTGGCTACACCTTC. Encoded protein: CASSLLRTSGTGRGYTF.

At least ten counts were recorded for this clonotype. The chain is built from TRBV2 and TRBJ1-3; tentatively, D is TRBD1 (5 bases). The CDR3 spans 15 residues. Trimming took off 11 bases at V and 0 bases at J, with 17 bases between the two ends. Looked up from germline, CDR1 is SNHLY and CDR2 is FYNNEI. The CDR3 DNA is TGTGCCGGCGAGCGGGACGCCTCCTCTGGAAACACCATATATTTT. Its protein product is CAGERDASSGNTIYF. Full variable domain (outside the CDR3, taken from reference TRBV2 and TRBJ1-3): EPEVTQTPSHQVTQMGQEVILRCVPISNHLYFYWYRQILGQKVEFLVSFYNNEISEKSEIFDDQFSVERPDGSNFTLKIRSTKLEDSAMYFCAGERDASSGNTIYFGEGSWLTVV.

This clonotype was counted ten times or more. The chain has TRBV12-3 or TRBV12-4 and TRBJ1-1, with D possibly being TRBD1 (6 bases). V shed 4 bases and J shed 11 bases, with 14 bases lying between them. The CDR3 is made up of 12 amino acids. The DNA for the CDR3 is TGTGCCAGCAGTTCCCAGGGGAGGAATGCTTTCTTT. Amino acid sequence: CASSSQGRNAFF.

J is TRBJ1-1 and V is TRBV7-2; D may be TRBD1 (6 bases). Germline values: CDR1 SGHTA, CDR2 FQGNSA. The V end lost 1 base, the J end lost 4 bases, and 10 bases lay between the germline ends. CDR3 size: 14 residues. CDR3 sequence (DNA): TGTGCCAGCAGCTTAGGCAGGGGAAGCACTGAAGCTTTCTTT. This encodes CASSLGRGSTEAFF.

This clonotype was seen repeatedly, ten times or more. The genes are TRBV7-9 and TRBJ2-7; D could derive from TRBD1 or TRBD2 (5 bases each). CDR1 is SEHNR, CDR2 FQNEAQ, per germline (reference sequence). The germline V and J ends were trimmed by 3 bases and 6 bases, with 6 bases remaining between them. CDR3 length equals 11 residues. The CDR3 nucleotides read TGTGCCAGCAGCTTCGGGGCCGAGCAGTACTTC. Protein sequence: CASSFGAEQYF.

In this sample, this clonotype turned up many times. The genes are TRBV7-8 and TRBJ2-4; D assignment may be TRBD1 or TRBD2 (7 bases each). This CDR3 has 18 residues. Germline V CDR1 and CDR2: SGHVS, FQNEAQ. The V and J ends lost 1 base and 3 bases respectively, with 19 bases between them. The CDR3 sequence: CASSLVTGQGEGKNIQYF. In nucleotides, the CDR3 is TGTGCCAGCAGCTTAGTAACTGGGCAGGGGGAGGGCAAAAACATTCAGTACTTC.

The V and J genes are TRBV7-2 and TRBJ2-5; TRBD1 matches at 10 bases. V shed 5 bases and J 13 bases; nucleotides not matched to a gene: 10. The CDR3 extends over 13 amino acids. CDR1 SGHTA and CDR2 FQGNSA come from the germline V gene. CDR3 coding DNA: TGTGCCAGCAGCCCGGACAGGGGGGAGGGGTTGTACTTC. Translation: CASSPDRGEGLYF.

Only a few counts were recorded for this clonotype. The chain has TRBV2 and TRBJ1-2; D call uncertain. The germline V gene encodes CDR1 SNHLY and CDR2 FYNNEI. With 0 bases removed from V and 0 bases from J, the gap between germline ends came to 5 bases. This CDR3 comprises 14 residues. CDR3 loop: CASSEARTNYGYTF. The CDR3, as DNA: TGTGCCAGCAGTGAAGCAAGAACTAACTATGGCTACACCTTC.

The table lists this clonotype with many counts. The V and J genes are TRBV20-1 and TRBJ1-1, with a tentative D call TRBD1 (6 bases). In germline, CDR1 is DFQATT, CDR2 SNEGSKA (reference sequence). The V gene lost 0 bases and the J gene lost 3 bases, with 17 bases spanning the gap. The CDR3 spans 16 residues. The CDR3 spells CSARDPQGSRDTEAFF. In DNA form, the CDR3 reads TGCAGTGCTAGAGATCCCCAGGGGAGTCGGGACACTGAAGCTTTCTTT.

This clonotype was seen at least ten times. V is TRBV7-9 and J is TRBJ2-5; either TRBD1 or TRBD2 may fit D (5 bases each). Germline V CDR1 and CDR2: SEHNR, FQNEAQ (reference sequence). The CDR3 is 15 residues long. The V end was cut by 5 bases, the J end by 5 bases, with 18 bases between. DNA of the CDR3: TGTGCCAGCAGCCTCGGGACCTCTCCAGGGGAGACCCAGTACTTC. It is translated as CASSLGTSPGETQYF.

V and J are TRBV15 and TRBJ1-2, with TRBD1 matching 12 bases. The trim removed 3 bases at V and 3 bases at J, leaving 11 bases unmatched. The CDR3 is 18 amino acids. The germline V gene encodes CDR1 LNHNV and CDR2 YYDKDF (reference sequence). The CDR3 protein is CATSRIDRDRGQHYGYTF. Here the CDR3 DNA reads TGTGCCACCAGCAGGATCGACCGGGACAGGGGGCAACACTATGGCTACACCTTC.

This chain connects TRBV5-1 to TRBJ1-6; 9 nucleotides line up with TRBD1. The germline gives CDR1 SGHRS, CDR2 YFSETQ. V shed 0 bases, J shed 8 bases, and the junction held 3 bases outside the gene matches. The CDR3 consists of 15 residues. CDR3 nucleotide sequence: TGCGCCAGCAGCTTGGACAGGGGGCGACATTCACCCCTCCACTTT. Translation gives CASSLDRGRHSPLHF.

V and J are TRBV6-5 and TRBJ1-5, with 7 bases matching TRBD1. The CDR3 has 14 residues. V shed 6 bases, J shed 7 bases, and the junction held 9 bases outside the gene matches. Germline lookup yields CDR1 MNHEY and CDR2 SVGAGI. The chain's CDR3 is CASSLRQGRQPQHF. The CDR3 coding sequence is TGTGCCAGCAGCTTAAGACAGGGTAGACAGCCCCAGCATTTT.

This clonotype was seen at least ten times. The CDR3 sequence is CASSGGLVVETQYF. For the CDR3, the DNA is TGTGCCAGCAGTGGGGGACTAGTAGTTGAGACCCAGTACTTC. The chain is built from TRBV6-1 and TRBJ2-5; 8 positions match TRBD2. V lost 4 bases and J lost 5; bases outside the gene matches: 6. CDR3 size: 14 residues. CDR1 is MNHNS and CDR2 is SASEGT in the germline V gene.

As for this clonotype: A much larger clone lies a single base off, so this may be a read error. The rearrangement joins TRBV12-3 or TRBV12-4 to TRBJ1-2, with a possible D match to TRBD1 (5 bases). The CDR3 runs 11 residues. CDR3 DNA sequence: TGTGTCAGCAGAGGGGCCGGTGGCTACACCTTC. Protein sequence: CVSRGAGGYTF.

A single count supports this clonotype. The chain links TRBV7-9 to TRBJ1-1; TRBD1 matches at 9 bases. This CDR3 spans 15 amino acids. Germline V gives CDR1 SEHNR, CDR2 FQNEAQ (reference sequence). J gave up 3 bases and V 0 bases, and 2 bases lay outside the gene matches. This CDR3 is CASSLARDRDTEAFF. CDR3 nucleotides: TGTGCCAGCAGCTTAGCCCGGGACAGGGACACTGAAGCTTTCTTT.

This clonotype was counted ten times or more. This chain links TRBV7-2 with TRBJ1-5; 8 bases are a match to TRBD1. Germline loops: CDR1 SGHTA, CDR2 FQGNSA. Germline trimming cut 4 bases from V and 7 bases from J; bases unmatched to any gene: 6. The CDR3 is 14 amino acids. This CDR3 is CASSSPPGGQPQHF. DNA for the CDR3: TGTGCCAGCAGCTCGCCCCCAGGGGGCCAGCCCCAGCATTTT.

J is TRBJ2-7 and V is TRBV6-2 or TRBV6-3; 7 bases map to TRBD1. This CDR3 has 16 residues. V was clipped by 5 bases and J by 2 bases; unmatched bases: 12. The V gene's germline CDR1 is MNHEY and CDR2 SVGEGT. The DNA for the CDR3 is TGTGCCAGCAGTCGAAACGTGGCAGGGGGTGCCTACGAGCAGTACTTC. This sequence encodes CASSRNVAGGAYEQYF.

This clonotype was counted a few times. This chain joins TRBV3-1 and TRBJ2-5; TRBD2 might be the D (5 bases). Trimming removed 0 bases at V and 2 bases at J, with 10 bases between. Germline V CDR1 and CDR2: LGHDT, YNNKEL (reference sequence). This CDR3 is built from 15 residues. The CDR3 sequence: CASSQDSREQETQYF. In DNA form, the CDR3 reads TGTGCCAGCAGCCAAGATTCGAGGGAGCAAGAGACCCAGTACTTC.

Many counts were recorded for this clonotype. This chain connects TRBV5-1 to TRBJ1-2; TRBD1 is a possible D gene (6 bases). Germline V gene lookup returns CDR1 SGHRS and CDR2 YFSETQ. This CDR3 has 15 amino acids. Trimming took off 0 bases at V and 4 bases at J, with 13 bases between the two ends. CDR3 nucleotide sequence: TGCGCCAGCAGCTTGGACGGACAGCCCTTCTATGGCTACACCTTC. Protein product: CASSLDGQPFYGYTF.

This clonotype showed up just once. The chain combines TRBV28 with TRBJ2-7, with a tentative D call TRBD2 (7 bases). V was shortened by 5 bases and J by 6 bases, with 20 bases between the two germline ends. The germline V gene has CDR1 MDHEN and CDR2 SYDVKM. The CDR3 sequence is 15 residues long. CDR3 loop: CASSAQGGGQAEQYF. The CDR3 DNA is TGTGCCAGCAGTGCACAGGGAGGGGGGCAGGCCGAGCAGTACTTC.

This clonotype was found a few times. One end of the junction varies from germline; a read error may be responsible. V gene TRBV30 combines with J gene TRBJ2-7; TRBD2 agrees at 10 bases. From germline, CDR1 is GTSNPN and CDR2 SVGIG (reference sequence). The CDR3 has 19 amino acids. In DNA form, the CDR3 reads TGTGCCTGGAGAGGCCCTGGAGGTGGACTAGCGGCCACTTTCTACGGGCAGTACTTC. This codes for CAWRGPGGGLAATFYGQYF.

This clonotype was detected ten times or more. The gene calls are TRBV29-1 and TRBJ2-7; weak D call: TRBD2 (6 bases). V lost 3 bases, J lost 2 bases, and 14 bases lay in between. In germline, CDR1 is SQVTM, CDR2 ANQGSEA. The CDR3 totals 14 residues. This chain's CDR3 is CSVDGLGGPYEQYF. The CDR3 DNA follows: TGCAGCGTTGACGGGTTGGGAGGACCCTACGAGCAGTACTTC.

In its sample, this clonotype was seen a few times. One end of the junction fails to match germline, which may point to a read error. J is TRBJ2-7 and V is TRBV27, with D tentatively TRBD1 (6 bases). This CDR3 spans 16 amino acids. The V gene's germline CDR1 is MNHEY and CDR2 SMNVEV (reference sequence). CDR3 nucleotides: TGTGCCAGCAGCAAGAACAGGGCTTCGGCCTCCTACGAGCAGTCCTTC. Protein: CASSKNRASASYEQSF.

This clonotype has at least ten counts. The chain couples TRBV27 to TRBJ1-1; D is uncertain. V was pared by 8 bases and J by 4 bases, with 20 bases between. This CDR3 is built from 15 residues. The germline CDR1 and CDR2 sequences are MNHEY and SMNVEV (reference sequence). CDR3 region: CASHPASTGFTEAFF. CDR3 in DNA: TGTGCCAGCCACCCCGCTTCGACCGGGTTCACTGAAGCTTTCTTT.

The genes are TRBV28 and TRBJ1-2; tentatively, D is TRBD1 (5 bases). CDR3 length equals 13 residues. CDR1 is MDHEN and CDR2 is SYDVKM in the germline V gene. V lost 3 bases, J lost 5 bases, and 10 bases lay in between. CDR3 DNA sequence: TGTGCCAGCAGTTTGGGCGGGGCGTATGGCTACACCTTC. The encoded protein is CASSLGGAYGYTF.